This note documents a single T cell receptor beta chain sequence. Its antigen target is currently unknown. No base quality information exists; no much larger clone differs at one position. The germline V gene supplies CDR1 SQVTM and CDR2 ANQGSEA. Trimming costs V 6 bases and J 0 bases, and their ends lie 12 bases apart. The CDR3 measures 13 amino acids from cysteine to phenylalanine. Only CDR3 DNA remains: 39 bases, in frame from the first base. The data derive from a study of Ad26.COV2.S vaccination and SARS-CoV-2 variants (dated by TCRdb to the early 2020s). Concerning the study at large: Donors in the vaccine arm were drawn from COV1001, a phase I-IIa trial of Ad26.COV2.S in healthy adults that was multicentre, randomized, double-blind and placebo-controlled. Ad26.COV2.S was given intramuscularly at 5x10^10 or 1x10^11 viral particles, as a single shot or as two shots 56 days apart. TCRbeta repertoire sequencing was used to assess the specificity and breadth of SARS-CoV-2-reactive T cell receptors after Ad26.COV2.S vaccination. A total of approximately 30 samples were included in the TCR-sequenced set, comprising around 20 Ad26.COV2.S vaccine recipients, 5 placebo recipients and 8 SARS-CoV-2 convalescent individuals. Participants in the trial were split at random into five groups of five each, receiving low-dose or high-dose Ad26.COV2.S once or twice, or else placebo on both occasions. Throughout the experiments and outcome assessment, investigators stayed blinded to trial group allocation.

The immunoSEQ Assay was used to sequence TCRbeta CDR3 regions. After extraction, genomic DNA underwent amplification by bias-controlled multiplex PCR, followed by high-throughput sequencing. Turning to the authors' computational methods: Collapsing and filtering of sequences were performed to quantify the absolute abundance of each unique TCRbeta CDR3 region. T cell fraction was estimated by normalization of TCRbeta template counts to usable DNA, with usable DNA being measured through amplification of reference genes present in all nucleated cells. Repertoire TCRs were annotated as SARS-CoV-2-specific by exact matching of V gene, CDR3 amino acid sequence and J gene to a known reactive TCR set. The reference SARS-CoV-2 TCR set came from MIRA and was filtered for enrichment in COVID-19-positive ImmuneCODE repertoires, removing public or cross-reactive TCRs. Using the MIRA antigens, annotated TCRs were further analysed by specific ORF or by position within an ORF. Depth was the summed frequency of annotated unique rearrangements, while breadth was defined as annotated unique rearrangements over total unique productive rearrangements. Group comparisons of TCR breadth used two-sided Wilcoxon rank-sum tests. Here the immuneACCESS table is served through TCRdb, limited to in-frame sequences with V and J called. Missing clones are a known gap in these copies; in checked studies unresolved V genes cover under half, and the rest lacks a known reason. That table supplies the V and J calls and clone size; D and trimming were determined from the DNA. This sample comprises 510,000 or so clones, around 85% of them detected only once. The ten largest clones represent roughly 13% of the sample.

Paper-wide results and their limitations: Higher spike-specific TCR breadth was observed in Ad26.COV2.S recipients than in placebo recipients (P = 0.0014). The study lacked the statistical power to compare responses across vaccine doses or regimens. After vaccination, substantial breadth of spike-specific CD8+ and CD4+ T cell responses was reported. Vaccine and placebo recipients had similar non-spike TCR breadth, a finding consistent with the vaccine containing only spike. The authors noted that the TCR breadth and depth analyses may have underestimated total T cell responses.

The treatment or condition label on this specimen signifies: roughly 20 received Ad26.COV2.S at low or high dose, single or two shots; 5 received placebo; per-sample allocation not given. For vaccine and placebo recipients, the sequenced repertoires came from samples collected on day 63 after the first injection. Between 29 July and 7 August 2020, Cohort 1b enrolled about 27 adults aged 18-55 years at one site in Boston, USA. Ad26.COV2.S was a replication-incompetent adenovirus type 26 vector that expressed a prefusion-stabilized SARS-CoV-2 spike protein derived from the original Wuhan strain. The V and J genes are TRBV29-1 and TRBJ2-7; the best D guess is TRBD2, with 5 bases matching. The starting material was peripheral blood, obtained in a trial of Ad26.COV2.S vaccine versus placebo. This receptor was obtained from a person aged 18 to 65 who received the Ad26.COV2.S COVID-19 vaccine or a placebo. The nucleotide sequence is TGCAGCGTCGGGGTTGGCCTCTCCTACGAGCAGTACTTC. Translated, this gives CSVGVGLSYEQYF.